This T cell receptor (beta chain) was sequenced for a study of blood T cell repertoires in COVID-19. Study overall: The United States, Italy and Spain provided the acute and convalescent COVID-19 samples. In each case, the material was cDNA or gDNA derived from T cells, B-cell-depleted T cells, or PBMCs.

Participants' reported clinical history set cohort assignment. Profiled with immunoSEQ multiplex PCR; TCRdb holds only in-frame clones, not every one. In the table there are about 140,000 clones, 60% to 80% of which are singletons. Losses at the gene ends were 0 bases for V and 6 bases for J; bases not matched to a gene: 5. Germline V lookup: CDR1 SNHLY, CDR2 FYNNEI. The CDR3 consists of 16 residues. This TCR derives from a woman aged 45-65 years who had recovered from COVID-19. Input material: PBMCs or T cells enriched from blood (not recorded which). V and J are TRBV2 and TRBJ1-5; 10 bases line up with TRBD1. CDR3: CASSEALRTGGQPQHF. In nucleotides, the CDR3 is TGTGCCAGCAGTGAAGCGCTCAGGACAGGGGGTCAGCCCCAGCATTTT.